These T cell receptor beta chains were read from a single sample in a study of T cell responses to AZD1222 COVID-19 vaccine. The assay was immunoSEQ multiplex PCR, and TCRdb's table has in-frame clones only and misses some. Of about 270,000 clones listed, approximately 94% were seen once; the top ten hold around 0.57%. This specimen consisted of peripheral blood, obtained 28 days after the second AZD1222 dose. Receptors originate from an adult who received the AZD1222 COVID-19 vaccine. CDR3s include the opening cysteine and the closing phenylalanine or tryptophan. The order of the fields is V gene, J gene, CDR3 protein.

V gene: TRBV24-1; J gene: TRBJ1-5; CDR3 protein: CATSDRDRGAFQPQHF
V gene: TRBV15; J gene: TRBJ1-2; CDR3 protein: CATSSAGTGPYGYTF
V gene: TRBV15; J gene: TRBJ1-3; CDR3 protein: CATSIDRNTIYF
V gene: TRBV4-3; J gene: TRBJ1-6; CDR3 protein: CASSQDSTAGNSPLHF
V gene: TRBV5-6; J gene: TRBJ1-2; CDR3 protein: CASSFRGQEDYGYTF
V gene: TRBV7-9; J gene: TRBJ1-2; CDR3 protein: CASSISGYGYTF
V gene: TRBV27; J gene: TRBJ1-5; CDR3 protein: CASSLQARRDNQPQHF
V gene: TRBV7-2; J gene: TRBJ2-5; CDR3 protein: CASSYPPRGLQETQYF
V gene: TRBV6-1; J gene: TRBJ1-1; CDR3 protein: CASSDLGEGEAFF
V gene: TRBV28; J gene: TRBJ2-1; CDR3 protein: CASSFRSSSYNEQFF
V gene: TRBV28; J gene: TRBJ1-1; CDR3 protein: CASTTTHLNTEAFF
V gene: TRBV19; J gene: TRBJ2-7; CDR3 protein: CASSIRRASEQYF
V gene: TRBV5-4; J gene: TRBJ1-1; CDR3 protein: CASSRQMNTEAFF
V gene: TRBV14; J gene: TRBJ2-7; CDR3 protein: CASSPQGGAKSYEQYF
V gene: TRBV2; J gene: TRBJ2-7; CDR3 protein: CASTQEGGSYEQYF
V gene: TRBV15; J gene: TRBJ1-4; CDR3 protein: CATSPRATTNEKLFF
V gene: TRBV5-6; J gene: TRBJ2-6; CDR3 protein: CASSLLTGISGANVLTF
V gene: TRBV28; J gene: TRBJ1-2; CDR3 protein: CASSFGQPYGYTF
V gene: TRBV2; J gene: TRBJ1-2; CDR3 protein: CASSGGHRGDSYGYTF
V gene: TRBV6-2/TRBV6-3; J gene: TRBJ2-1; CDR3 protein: CASSFLAPSYNEQFF
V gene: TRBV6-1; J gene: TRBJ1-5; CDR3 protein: CASSERGGWNQPQHF
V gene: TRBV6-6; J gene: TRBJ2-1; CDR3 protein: CASSPPGSKVNEQFF
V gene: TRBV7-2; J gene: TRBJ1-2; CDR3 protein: CASSSRPSDGYTF
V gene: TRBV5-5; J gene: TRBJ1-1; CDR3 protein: CASSFRGYTEAFF
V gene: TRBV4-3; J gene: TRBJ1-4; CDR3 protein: CASSQDLGVYEKLFF
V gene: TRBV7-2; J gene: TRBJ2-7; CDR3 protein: CASSRFSYEQYF
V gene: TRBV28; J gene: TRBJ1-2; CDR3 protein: CASSLHRSNYGYTF
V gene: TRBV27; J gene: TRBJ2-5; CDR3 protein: CASSLSPGTSFETQYF
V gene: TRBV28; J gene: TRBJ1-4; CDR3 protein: CASSFGVVPEKLFF
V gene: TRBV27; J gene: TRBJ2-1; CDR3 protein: CASSPGKRDNEQFF
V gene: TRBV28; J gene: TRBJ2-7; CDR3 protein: CASSRTYEQYF
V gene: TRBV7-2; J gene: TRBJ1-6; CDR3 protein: CASSFRQPSSYNSPLHF
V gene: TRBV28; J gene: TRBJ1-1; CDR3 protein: CASRDRPMNTEAFF
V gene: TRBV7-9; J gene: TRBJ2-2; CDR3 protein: CASSSRGNTGELFF
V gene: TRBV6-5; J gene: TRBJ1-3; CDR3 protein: CASSVDNSGNTIYF
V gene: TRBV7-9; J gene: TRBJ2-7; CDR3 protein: CASRSAGGPSEQYF
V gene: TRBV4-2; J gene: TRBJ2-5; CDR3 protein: CASSPSGGARETQYF
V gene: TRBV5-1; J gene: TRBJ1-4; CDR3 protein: CASSLTPILTNEKLFF
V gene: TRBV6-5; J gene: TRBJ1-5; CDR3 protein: CASSYGQGTFQPQHF
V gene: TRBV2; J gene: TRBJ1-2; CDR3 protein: CASSREREDGYTF
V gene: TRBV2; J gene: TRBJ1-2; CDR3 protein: CASPKGQLEGYTF
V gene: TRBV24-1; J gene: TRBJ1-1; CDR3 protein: CATSDSTGTEAFF
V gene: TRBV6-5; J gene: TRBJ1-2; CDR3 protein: CASSSGRRYGYTF
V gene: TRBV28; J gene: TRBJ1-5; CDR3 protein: CASSSAGAAQPQHF
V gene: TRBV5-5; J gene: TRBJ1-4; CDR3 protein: CASRRDYSTNEKLFF
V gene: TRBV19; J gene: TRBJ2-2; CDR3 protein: CASSADREGTGELFF
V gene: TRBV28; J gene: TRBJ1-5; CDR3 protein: CASSLIGDQPQHF
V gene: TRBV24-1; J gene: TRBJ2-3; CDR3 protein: CATSDLRVGGTDTQYF
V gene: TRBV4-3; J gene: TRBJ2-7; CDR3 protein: CASSQDFQGATSGREYEQYF
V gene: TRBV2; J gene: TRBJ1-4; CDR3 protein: CASSDLTIGEKLFF
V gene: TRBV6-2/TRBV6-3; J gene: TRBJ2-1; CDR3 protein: CASSHRVLSRGSYNEQFF
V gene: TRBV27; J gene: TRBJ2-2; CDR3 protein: CASSSGTTSTGELFF
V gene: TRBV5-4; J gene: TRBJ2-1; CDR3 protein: CASSRRTPSHEQFF
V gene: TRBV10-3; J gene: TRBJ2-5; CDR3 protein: CATRTGPEETQYF